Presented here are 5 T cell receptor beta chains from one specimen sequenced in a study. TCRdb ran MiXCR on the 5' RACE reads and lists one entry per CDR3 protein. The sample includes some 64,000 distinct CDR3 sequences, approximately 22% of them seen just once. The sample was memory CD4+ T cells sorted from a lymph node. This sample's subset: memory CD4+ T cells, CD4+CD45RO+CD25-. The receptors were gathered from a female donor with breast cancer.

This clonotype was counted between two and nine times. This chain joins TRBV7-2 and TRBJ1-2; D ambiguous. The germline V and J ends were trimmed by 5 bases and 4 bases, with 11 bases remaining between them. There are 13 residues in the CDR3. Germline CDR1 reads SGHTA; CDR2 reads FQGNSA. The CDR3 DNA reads TGTGCCAGCAGCCCGAGAAGCAGCTATGGCTACACCTTC. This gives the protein CASSPRSSYGYTF.

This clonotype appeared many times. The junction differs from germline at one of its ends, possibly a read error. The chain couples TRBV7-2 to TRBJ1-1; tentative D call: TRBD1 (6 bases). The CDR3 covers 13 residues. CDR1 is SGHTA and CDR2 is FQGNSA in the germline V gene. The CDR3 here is CASSLDRNTEAFF. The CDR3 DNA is TGCGCCAGCAGCCTGGACAGAAACACTGAAGCTTTCTTT. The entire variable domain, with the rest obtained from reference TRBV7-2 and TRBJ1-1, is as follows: GAGVSQSPSNKVTEKGKDVELRCDPISGHTALYWYRQSLGQGLEFLIYFQGNSAPDKSGLPSDRFSAERTGGSVSTLTIQRTQQEDSAVYLCASSLDRNTEAFFGQGTRLTVV.

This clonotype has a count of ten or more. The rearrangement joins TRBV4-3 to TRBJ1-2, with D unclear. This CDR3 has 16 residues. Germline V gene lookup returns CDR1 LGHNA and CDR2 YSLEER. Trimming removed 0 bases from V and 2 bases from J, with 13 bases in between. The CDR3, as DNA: TGCGCCAGCAGCCAAGATGCGGGCGACGGCAACTATGGCTACACCTTC. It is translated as CASSQDAGDGNYGYTF.

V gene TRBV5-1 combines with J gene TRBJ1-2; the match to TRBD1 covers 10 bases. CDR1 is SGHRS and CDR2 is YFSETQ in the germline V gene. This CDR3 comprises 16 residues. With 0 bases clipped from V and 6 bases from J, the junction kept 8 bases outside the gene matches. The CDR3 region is CASSLAGTGDWDGYTF. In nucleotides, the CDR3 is TGCGCCAGCAGCTTGGCCGGGACAGGGGATTGGGATGGCTACACCTTC.

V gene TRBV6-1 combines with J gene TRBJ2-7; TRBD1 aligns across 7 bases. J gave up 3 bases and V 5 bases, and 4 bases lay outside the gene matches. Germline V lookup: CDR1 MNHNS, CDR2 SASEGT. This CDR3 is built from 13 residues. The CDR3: CASSRTGVYEQYF. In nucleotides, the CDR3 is TGTGCCAGCAGTCGGACAGGAGTCTACGAGCAGTACTTC.